The 13 T cell receptor beta chains in this list originate from one sample, sequenced in a study of T cell repertoires in ileal Crohn's disease. Clones were sequenced by immunoSEQ multiplex PCR, and TCRdb holds only the in-frame ones, with some missing. The data hold about 17,000 clones, with about 60% observed a single time. The sample consisted of ileal tissue. The source of these receptors is an adult with Crohn's disease.

The chain has TRBV6-1 and TRBJ2-7; D is uncertain. The CDR3 extends over 13 amino acids. Trimming stripped 5 bases from V and 3 bases from J, with 11 bases between. The V gene's germline CDR1 is MNHNS and CDR2 SASEGT. The CDR3 region is CASSRRRLYEQYF. Here the CDR3 DNA reads TGTGCCAGCAGTAGACGGCGGCTCTACGAGCAGTACTTC.

This clone was counted between two and nine times. CDR3 bases: TGTGCCAGCAGCTTCCTCCGGGGGGGGTGGAGCAATCAGCCCCAGCATTTT. As protein: CASSFLRGGWSNQPQHF. The chain recombines TRBV11-2 with TRBJ1-5; tentative D call: TRBD1 (5 bases). V was cut by 3 bases and J by 1 base, with 16 bases left in between. This CDR3 is 17 amino acids long. Germline CDR1 SGHAT, CDR2 FQNNGV.

The chain couples TRBV6-6 to TRBJ2-1; D remains unclear. V was cut by 2 bases and J by 10 bases, with 6 bases left in between. CDR3 length: 11 residues. The germline gives CDR1 MNHNY, CDR2 SVGAGI (reference sequence). The CDR3 DNA sequence: TGTGCCAGCAGTTACGATCGGGAGCAGTTCTTC. The encoded protein is CASSYDREQFF.

This clone has more than one count but fewer than ten. The chain uses TRBV7-9 and TRBJ2-7, with D possibly matching TRBD2 (6 bases). Between the trimmed V and J ends, which lost 1 base and 5 bases, there was a span of 12 bases. Per germline, CDR1 SEHNR and CDR2 FQNEAQ (reference sequence). The CDR3 length is 14 residues. The CDR3 spells CASSLVGGDHEQYF. In DNA form, the CDR3 reads TGTGCCAGCAGCTTAGTGGGCGGGGACCACGAGCAGTACTTC.

On this clone itself: At one end, the junction sequence differs from germline, possibly due to a read error. The gene calls are TRBV7-7 and TRBJ2-1; TRBD2 matches 9 bases. CDR3 length: 17 amino acids. CDR1 is SSHAT and CDR2 is FNYEAQ in the germline V gene (reference sequence). The CDR3 sequence: CASSPFPGGSGRDEQFF. Here the CDR3 DNA reads TGTGCTAGCAGCCCCTTCCCGGGTGGTAGCGGGAGAGATGAGCAGTTCTTC.

The rearrangement uses TRBV5-4 and TRBJ1-1; 9 bases are a match to TRBD1. CDR1 is SGHNT, CDR2 YYREEE, per germline (reference sequence). With 2 bases clipped from V and 6 bases from J, the junction kept 5 bases outside the gene matches. CDR3 length: 14 residues. The CDR3 protein is CASSFRDRAAEAFF. In DNA form, the CDR3 reads TGTGCCAGCAGCTTCCGGGACAGGGCAGCTGAAGCTTTCTTT.

This chain uses TRBV29-1 with TRBJ1-2; D unresolved. The CDR3 contains 14 residues. Germline V gives CDR1 SQVTM, CDR2 ANQGSEA. V dropped 7 bases and J dropped 0 bases, with 15 bases sitting between them. CDR3 amino acids: CSAQWNRANYGYTF. The DNA for the CDR3 is TGCAGCGCCCAATGGAACAGAGCTAACTATGGCTACACCTTC.

The chain carries TRBV5-6 and TRBJ1-5; D may be TRBD1 (6 bases). Germline V lookup: CDR1 SGHDT, CDR2 YYEEEE. This CDR3 spans 14 amino acids. V dropped 3 bases and J dropped 4 bases, with 11 bases sitting between them. CDR3 in DNA: TGTGCCAGCAGCTCTTACAGGGCTAATCAGCCCCAGCATTTT. This translates into CASSSYRANQPQHF. The whole variable domain, remainder taken from reference TRBV5-6 and TRBJ1-5, is DAGVTQSPTHLIKTRGQQVTLRCSPKSGHDTVSWYQQALGQGPQFIFQYYEEEERQRGNFPDRFSGHQFPNYSSELNVNALLLGDSALYLCASSSYRANQPQHFGDGTRLSIL.

The chain recombines TRBV28 with TRBJ1-1; D is possibly TRBD1 (6 bases). V was shortened by 4 bases and J by 4 bases, with 16 bases between the two germline ends. CDR3 length: 15 residues. In germline, CDR1 is MDHEN, CDR2 SYDVKM. CDR3 amino acids: CASSSLDRLGTEAFF. CDR3 DNA: TGTGCCAGCAGTTCTTTGGACAGACTGGGCACTGAAGCTTTCTTT. The full variable domain, with the rest looked up from reference TRBV28 and TRBJ1-1, is DVKVTQSSRYLVKRTGEKVFLECVQDMDHENMFWYRQDPGLGLRLIYFSYDVKMKEKGDIPEGYSVSREKKERFSLILESASTNQTSMYLCASSSLDRLGTEAFFGQGTRLTVV.

The table lists this clone with a few counts. The chain uses TRBV27 and TRBJ2-3; 8 bases are a match to TRBD2. The length of the CDR3 is 15 residues. V lost 1 base and J lost 5; bases outside the gene matches: 5. Germline V gene lookup returns CDR1 MNHEY and CDR2 SMNVEV (reference sequence). Written as DNA, the CDR3 is TGTGCCAGCAGTTTATTGTCCCTAGCGGGAGATACGCAGTATTTT. It is translated as CASSLLSLAGDTQYF.

This clone was seen only a few times. The rearrangement joins TRBV5-4 to TRBJ1-2, with TRBD1 identical over 9 bases. In germline, CDR1 is SGHNT, CDR2 YYREEE (reference sequence). This CDR3 has 14 residues. Losses at the gene ends were 4 bases for V and 5 bases for J; bases not matched to a gene: 6. CDR3: CASSIRDRAYGYTF. CDR3 nucleotide sequence: TGTGCCAGCAGCATTCGGGACAGGGCTTATGGCTACACCTTC.

V gene TRBV7-6 combines with J gene TRBJ1-1; D possibly corresponds to TRBD1 (6 bases). The V end was cut by 5 bases, the J end by 3 bases, with 16 bases between. Germline assignment: CDR1 SGHVS and CDR2 FNYEAQ. This CDR3 has 15 residues. Here the CDR3 DNA reads TGTGCCAGCAGCCCGAGGTTGGCAGGGGACACTGAAGCTTTCTTT. It codes for CASSPRLAGDTEAFF.

The rearrangement joins TRBV7-9 to TRBJ2-1; a possible D gene is TRBD2 (6 bases). CDR1 SEHNR and CDR2 FQNEAQ come from the germline V gene (reference sequence). This CDR3 is built from 14 residues. The V and J ends lost 0 bases and 5 bases respectively, with 8 bases between them. The CDR3 region has the DNA TGTGCCAGCAGCTTAGCGGGAGGCCACAATGAGCAGTTCTTC. Amino acids: CASSLAGGHNEQFF.